This TCR beta chain was recovered during a study of CD8 T cells in Susac syndrome. Sequencing of TCR beta drew on CD8+ and CD4+ T cells from blood. The CD8+ and CD4+ T cells were isolated magnetically using a negative isolation approach, whereas the TEMRA cells were enriched by FACS. Trimming at V came to 4 bases and at J to 2 bases, leaving 4 bases not matched to a gene. Germline CDR1 and CDR2: MDHEN and SYDVKM. The CDR3 covers 14 residues. The RNA input was roughly 0.45 to 1 ug, and it was reverse transcribed with random hexamers. Each CDR3 protein gets one entry after TCRdb re-called the immunoSEQ multiplex PCR reads with MiXCR. The sample carries roughly 190,000 distinct CDR3 sequences, roughly nine tenths recorded once.

The clonotype originates from a human donor with Susac syndrome. V usage is TRBV28 and J usage is TRBJ2-7; 8 positions match TRBD1. The specimen sequenced was CD4+ T cells from PBMCs. CDR3 coding DNA: TGTGCCAGCAGTTCGACAGGGGCAACCTACGAGCAGTACTTC. This translates into CASSSTGATYEQYF.